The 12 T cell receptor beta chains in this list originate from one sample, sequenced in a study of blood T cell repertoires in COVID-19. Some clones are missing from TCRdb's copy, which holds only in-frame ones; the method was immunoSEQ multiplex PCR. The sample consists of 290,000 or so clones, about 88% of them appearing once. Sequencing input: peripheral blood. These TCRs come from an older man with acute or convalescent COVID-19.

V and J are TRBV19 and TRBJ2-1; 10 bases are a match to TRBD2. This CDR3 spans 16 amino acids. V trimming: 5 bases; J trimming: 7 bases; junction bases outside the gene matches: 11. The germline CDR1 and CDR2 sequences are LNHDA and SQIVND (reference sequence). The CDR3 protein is CASSVRGLAIVNEQFF. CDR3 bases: TGTGCCAGTAGTGTCCGGGGACTAGCGATTGTTAATGAGCAGTTCTTC.

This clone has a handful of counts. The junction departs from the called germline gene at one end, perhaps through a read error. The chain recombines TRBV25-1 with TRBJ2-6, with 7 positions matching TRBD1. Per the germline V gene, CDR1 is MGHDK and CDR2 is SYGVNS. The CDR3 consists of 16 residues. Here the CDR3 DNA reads TGTGCCAGCAGTGGACAGGGTATCTCTAGGGCCAACGTCCTGACTTTC. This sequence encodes CASSGQGISRANVLTF.

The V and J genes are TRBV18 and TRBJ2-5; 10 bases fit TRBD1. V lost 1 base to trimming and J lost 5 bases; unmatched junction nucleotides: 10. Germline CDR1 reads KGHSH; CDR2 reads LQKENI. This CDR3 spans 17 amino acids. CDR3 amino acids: CASSPLRRDRGRETQYF. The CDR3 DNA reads TGTGCCAGCTCACCACTTCGCCGGGACAGGGGAAGGGAGACCCAGTACTTC.

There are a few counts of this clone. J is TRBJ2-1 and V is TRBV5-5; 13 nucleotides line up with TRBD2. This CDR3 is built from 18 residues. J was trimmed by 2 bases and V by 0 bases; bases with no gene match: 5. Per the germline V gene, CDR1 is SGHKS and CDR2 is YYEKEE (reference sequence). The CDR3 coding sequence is TGTGCCAGCAGCTTGGTACTAGCGGGAGGGCCTGCCTACAATGAGCAGTTCTTC. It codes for CASSLVLAGGPAYNEQFF.

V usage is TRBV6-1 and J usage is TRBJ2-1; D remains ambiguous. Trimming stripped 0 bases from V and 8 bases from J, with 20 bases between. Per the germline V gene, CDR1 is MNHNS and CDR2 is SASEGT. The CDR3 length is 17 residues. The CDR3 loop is CASSEARMVNQIDEQFF. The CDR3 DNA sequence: TGTGCCAGCAGTGAAGCCCGTATGGTGAACCAGATCGATGAGCAGTTCTTC.

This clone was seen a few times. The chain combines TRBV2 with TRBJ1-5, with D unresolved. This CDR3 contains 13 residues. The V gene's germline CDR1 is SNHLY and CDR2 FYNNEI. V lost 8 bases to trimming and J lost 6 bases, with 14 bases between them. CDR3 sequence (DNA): TGTGCCAGCCATCAGAGGTCCGGTCAGCCCCAGCATTTT. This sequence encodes CASHQRSGQPQHF.

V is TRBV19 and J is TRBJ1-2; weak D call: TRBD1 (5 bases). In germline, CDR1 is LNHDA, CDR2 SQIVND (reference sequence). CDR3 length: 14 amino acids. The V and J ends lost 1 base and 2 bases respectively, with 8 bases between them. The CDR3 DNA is TGTGCCAGTAGTATAGGACAGCTCAACTATGGCTACACCTTC. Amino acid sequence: CASSIGQLNYGYTF.

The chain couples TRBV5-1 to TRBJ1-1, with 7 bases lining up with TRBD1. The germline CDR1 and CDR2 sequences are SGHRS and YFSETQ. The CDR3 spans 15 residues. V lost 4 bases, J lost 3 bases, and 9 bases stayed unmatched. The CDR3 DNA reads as TGCGCCAGCAGCCCCGACAGGGTCGGGGACACTGAAGCTTTCTTT. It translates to CASSPDRVGDTEAFF.

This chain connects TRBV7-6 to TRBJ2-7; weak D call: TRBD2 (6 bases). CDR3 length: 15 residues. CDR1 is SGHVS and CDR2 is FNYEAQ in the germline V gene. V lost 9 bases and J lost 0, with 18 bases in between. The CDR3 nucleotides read TGTGCCAGTTCCCAGGAGGGAGTACCCTCCTACGAGCAGTACTTC. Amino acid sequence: CASSQEGVPSYEQYF.

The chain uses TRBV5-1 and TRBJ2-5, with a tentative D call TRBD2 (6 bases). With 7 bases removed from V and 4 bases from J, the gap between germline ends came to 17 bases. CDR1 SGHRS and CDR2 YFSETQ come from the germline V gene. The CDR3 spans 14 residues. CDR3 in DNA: TGCGCCAGCGCCATGGGGGGACGGCTAGAGACCCAGTACTTC. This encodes CASAMGGRLETQYF.

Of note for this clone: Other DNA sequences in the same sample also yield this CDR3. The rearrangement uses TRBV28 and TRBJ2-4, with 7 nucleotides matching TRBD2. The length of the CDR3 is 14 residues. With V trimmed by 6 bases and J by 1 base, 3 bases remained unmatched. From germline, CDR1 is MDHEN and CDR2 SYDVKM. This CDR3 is CASSLGGAKNIQYF. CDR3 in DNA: TGTGCCAGCAGCCTGGGGGGGGCCAAAAACATTCAGTACTTC.

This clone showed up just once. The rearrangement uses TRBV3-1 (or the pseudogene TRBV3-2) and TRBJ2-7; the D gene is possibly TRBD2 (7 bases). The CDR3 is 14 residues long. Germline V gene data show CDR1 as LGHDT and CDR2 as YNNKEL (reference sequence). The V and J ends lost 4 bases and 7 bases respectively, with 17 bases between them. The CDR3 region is CASSPRGGMREQYF. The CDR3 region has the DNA TGTGCCAGCAGCCCAAGGGGGGGGATGAGGGAGCAGTACTTC.